A single sample is the source of the 18 T cell receptor beta chains below, sequenced in a study of tumor-infiltrating lymphocytes in localized non-small cell lung cancer. Generated by immunoSEQ multiplex PCR, the TCRdb table keeps only in-frame clones and is missing some. The profile shows about 12,000 clones, over 80% of them singletons. Sequenced material: uninvolved lung tissue not adjacent to the tumor. The origin of the receptors is a human donor with non-small cell lung cancer.

The chain joins TRBV7-8 to TRBJ2-7; 7 bases fit TRBD1. The V segment lost 5 bases and the J segment 4 bases; nucleotides outside the gene matches: 8. CDR1 and CDR2 from the germline V gene are SGHVS and FQNEAQ. This CDR3 region has 14 residues. The CDR3 here is CASSPGPQGYEQYF. The DNA of the CDR3 is TGTGCCAGCAGCCCCGGACCACAGGGGTACGAGCAGTACTTC. The full variable domain, with the rest looked up from reference TRBV7-8 and TRBJ2-7, is GAGVSQSPRYKVAKRGQDVALRCDPISGHVSLFWYQQALGQGPEFLTYFQNEAQLDKSGLPSDRFFAERPEGSVSTLKIQRTQQEDSAVYLCASSPGPQGYEQYFGPGTRLTVT.

The CDR3 sequence is CASSYSLPGGGETQYF. CDR3 DNA sequence: TGTGCCAGCAGTTACTCGCTGCCAGGGGGCGGGGAGACCCAGTACTTC. The rearrangement uses TRBV6-6 and TRBJ2-5, with 8 nucleotides matching TRBD1. CDR1 is MNHNY and CDR2 is SVGAGI in the germline V gene (reference sequence). CDR3 length equals 16 residues. V dropped 0 bases and J dropped 5; count of bases not matched to a gene: 8.

This chain links TRBV10-2 with TRBJ1-6; D uncertain. The CDR3 has 12 residues. CDR1 WSHSY and CDR2 SAAADI come from the germline V gene. V gave up 3 bases and J gave up 6 bases, with 3 bases separating them. The CDR3 region is CASSDPNSPLHF. DNA for the CDR3: TGCGCCAGCAGTGATCCTAATTCACCCCTCCACTTT.

This chain joins TRBV5-6 and TRBJ1-3; tentative D call: TRBD1 (6 bases). This CDR3 has 13 residues. Trimming took 7 bases from V and 4 from J, leaving 12 bases between them. CDR1 is SGHDT, CDR2 YYEEEE, per germline. The CDR3 nucleotides are TGTGCCAGCTCACAGGGAACGGGAAACACCATATATTTT. Translated, it gives CASSQGTGNTIYF.

This chain uses TRBV5-1 with TRBJ2-3, with TRBD1 identical over 7 bases. The CDR3 extends over 14 amino acids. Trimming cost V 4 bases and J 5 bases; bases outside gene matches: 7. Germline loops: CDR1 SGHRS, CDR2 YFSETQ. The CDR3 sequence is CASSVGQHKDTQYF. CDR3 coding DNA: TGCGCCAGCAGCGTGGGACAGCACAAAGATACGCAGTATTTT. The variable domain in full, with the rest retrieved from reference TRBV5-1 and TRBJ2-3, is KAGVTQTPRYLIKTRGQQVTLSCSPISGHRSVSWYQQTPGQGLQFLFEYFSETQRNKGNFPGRFSGRQFSNSRSEMNVSTLELGDSALYLCASSVGQHKDTQYFGPGTRLTVL.

The chain combines TRBV11-2 with TRBJ1-1; the D gene is possibly TRBD1 (5 bases). V was trimmed by 1 base and J by 6 bases, leaving 12 bases between them. This CDR3 is 14 amino acids long. Germline V gene sequence: CDR1 SGHAT, CDR2 FQNNGV. The CDR3 nucleotides are TGTGCCAGCAGCTTAGCACCGGCGGGACCTGAAGCTTTCTTT. Translated, it gives CASSLAPAGPEAFF. The full variable domain, completed using reference TRBV11-2 and TRBJ1-1, is EAGVAQSPRYKIIEKRQSVAFWCNPISGHATLYWYQQILGQGPKLLIQFQNNGVVDDSQLPKDRFSAERLKGVDSTLKIQPAKLEDSAVYLCASSLAPAGPEAFFGQGTRLTVV.

This rearrangement joins TRBV6-6 to TRBJ1-6, with D hard to call. V was cut by 6 bases and J by 7 bases, with 16 bases left in between. From germline, CDR1 is MNHNY and CDR2 SVGAGI (reference sequence). The CDR3 loop spans 15 amino acids. CDR3 sequence: CASRTDNILNSPLHF. In DNA form, the CDR3 reads TGTGCCAGCAGGACGGATAATATCTTGAATTCACCCCTCCACTTT.

The rearrangement uses TRBV6-1 and TRBJ1-3; TRBD1 is a possible D gene (5 bases). Germline loops: CDR1 MNHNS, CDR2 SASEGT. The ends were cut back, 3 bases at V and 0 bases at J, with 12 bases in the middle. The CDR3 covers 16 residues. The CDR3 DNA is TGTGCCAGCAGTGAGGTCCAGGGTTCCTCTGGAAACACCATATATTTT. Protein product: CASSEVQGSSGNTIYF.

The CDR3 spells CASSSVNTEAFF. The DNA for the CDR3 is TGTGCCAGCAGCTCTGTAAACACTGAAGCTTTCTTT. The chain employs TRBV7-2 and TRBJ1-1, with D unresolved. Germline assignment: CDR1 SGHTA and CDR2 FQGNSA. CDR3 size: 12 residues. The V end was cut by 4 bases, the J end by 2 bases, with 5 bases between. Based on the CDR3 plus reference TRBV7-2 and TRBJ1-1, the full variable domain is GAGVSQSPSNKVTEKGKDVELRCDPISGHTALYWYRQSLGQGLEFLIYFQGNSAPDKSGLPSDRFSAERTGGSVSTLTIQRTQQEDSAVYLCASSSVNTEAFFGQGTRLTVV.

The chain joins TRBV12-5 to TRBJ1-1; tentatively, D is TRBD1 (5 bases). Germline values: CDR1 LGHNT, CDR2 FRNRAP. This CDR3 spans 14 amino acids. The V gene lost 9 bases and the J gene lost 1 base, with 15 bases spanning the gap. The CDR3 nucleotides read TGTGCTAGCGGCAGGGACGGGGCGAACACTGAAGCTTTCTTT. It yields the protein CASGRDGANTEAFF.

The rearrangement joins TRBV10-3 to TRBJ1-2; no reliable D call. Germline lookup yields CDR1 ENHRY and CDR2 SYGVKD. Deletions cut 0 bases from V and 4 bases from J, with 9 bases between. CDR3 length equals 14 residues. In DNA, the CDR3 is TGTGCCATCAGTGAGTCTGAGGACGGCTATGGCTACACCTTC. Translating gives CAISESEDGYGYTF.

This chain joins TRBV2 and TRBJ2-3; D may be TRBD2 (7 bases). Deletions cut 1 base from V and 5 bases from J, with 13 bases between. In germline, CDR1 is SNHLY, CDR2 FYNNEI. The CDR3 runs 15 residues. CDR3 amino acids: CASSEGGGPIDTQYF. The DNA of the CDR3 is TGTGCCAGCAGTGAAGGGGGGGGGCCCATAGATACGCAGTATTTT.

Remarks on this clone: A junction end diverges from the germline sequence, so it may reflect a read error. This rearrangement joins TRBV6-5 to TRBJ1-3; weak D call: TRBD1 (5 bases). Germline V CDR1 and CDR2: MNHEY, SVGAGI. CDR3 length equals 13 residues. The CDR3: CASSPGAGSTIYF. The CDR3 DNA is TGTGCCAGCAGCCCCGGGGCCGGAAGCACCATATATTTT.

The chain is built from TRBV6-1 and TRBJ2-1; TRBD2 matches 8 bases. J lost 2 bases, V lost 6 bases, and 6 bases had no gene match. The germline CDR1 and CDR2 sequences are MNHNS and SASEGT. This CDR3 has 15 residues. CDR3: CASSVAGITYNEQFF. The CDR3 nucleotides read TGTGCCAGCAGCGTAGCGGGGATTACCTACAATGAGCAGTTCTTC.

The CDR3 nucleotides are TGTGCCAGCACCCCGGGACTTAGCACAGATACGCAGTATTTT. It is translated as CASTPGLSTDTQYF. The chain links TRBV25-1 to TRBJ2-3; TRBD2 is a possible D gene (6 bases). Deletions cut 7 bases from V and 0 bases from J, with 11 bases between. CDR1 is MGHDK and CDR2 is SYGVNS in the germline V gene. The CDR3 covers 14 residues.

The chain recombines TRBV2 with TRBJ2-7; TRBD2 might be the D (6 bases). This CDR3 spans 18 amino acids. Trimming pared 0 bases from V and 0 bases from J, leaving 18 bases between. From germline, CDR1 is SNHLY and CDR2 FYNNEI. This CDR3 reads CASSEAQGGVGSSYEQYF. Written as DNA, the CDR3 is TGTGCCAGCAGTGAAGCTCAGGGCGGGGTAGGGAGCTCCTACGAGCAGTACTTC.

This chain joins TRBV9 and TRBJ1-2; 11 nucleotides align to TRBD1. The germline CDR1 and CDR2 sequences are SGDLS and YYNGEE. This CDR3 has 16 amino acids. Trimming cost V 0 bases and J 6 bases; bases outside gene matches: 7. DNA of the CDR3: TGTGCCAGCAGCGTAGCCCCGGACAGGGGGCGTGATGGCTACACCTTC. Its translation is CASSVAPDRGRDGYTF. Filled out from reference TRBV9 and TRBJ1-2, the complete variable domain reads DSGVTQTPKHLITATGQRVTLRCSPRSGDLSVYWYQQSLDQGLQFLIQYYNGEERAKGNILERFSAQQFPDLHSELNLSSLELGDSALYFCASSVAPDRGRDGYTFGSGTRLTVV.

The rearrangement uses TRBV14 and TRBJ1-2; D remains unclear. The germline V gene has CDR1 SGHDN and CDR2 FVKESK. V gave up 0 bases and J gave up 7 bases, with 12 bases separating them. The CDR3 is made up of 14 amino acids. CDR3 DNA sequence: TGTGCCAGCAGCCAAGACTTCACCTCCAGTGGCTACACCTTC. Translated, it gives CASSQDFTSSGYTF.